Listed below are T cell receptor beta chains from one sample, sequenced in a study of tumor-infiltrating lymphocytes in primary liver carcinoma. TCRdb re-derived calls from the multiplex PCR reads in MiXCR, one entry per CDR3 protein. Seen here are 150,000 to 200,000 distinct CDR3 sequences, around 85% observed once, and the top ten hold about a sixth. Material: tumor tissue from primary liver carcinoma. The receptors originated from a man aged 40-55 years with primary liver carcinoma and hepatitis B virus infection. Both conserved end residues are part of each CDR3. D genes are given only for firm matches. The listing skips clone size in some rows; elsewhere it reads once, few, many or a size class.

>-|TRBJ2-7|TRBV11-1|TRBD1
TGTGTCAGCAGGGGGAAGCGATCCTACAAGCAGAACTTT
CVSRGKRSYKQNF
>-|TRBJ1-5|TRBV12-3/TRBV12-4|-
TGTGCCAGGAGCCAACAGGGTGACAATCAGCCCCAGCATTTT
CARSQQGDNQPQHF
>-|TRBJ2-2|TRBV29-1|-
TGCAGCGTTGGATCCCCGGACTCAAACATCGGGGTGCTGTTTTTT
CSVGSPDSNIGVLFF
>-|TRBJ1-3|TRBV5-4|-
TGTGCCAGCAGCTTACAGGGTGGGGGCCTTGGAAACACCATATATTTT
CASSLQGGGLGNTIYF
>-|TRBJ2-7|TRBV6-2/TRBV6-3|TRBD2
TGTGCCAGTAGTTCCGAGCGGGAGTCGCGACACGAGCAGTACTTC
CASSSERESRHEQYF
>-|TRBJ2-1|TRBV11-1|-
TGTGCCAGCAGCTGCCAGGGACCGCTGGACAATGAACAGATCTTC
CASSCQGPLDNEQIF
>-|TRBJ2-2|TRBV5-4|-
TGTGCCAGCAGCTTGGCATGGCGGGACAAATTGACCGGGGAGCTGTTATTT
CASSLAWRDKLTGELLF
>-|TRBJ2-6|TRBV11-2|-
TGTGTCAGCAGCTTAGAGGGTTGGGCCAACGTCCTGAGTTTC
CVSSLEGWANVLSF
>once|TRBJ2-7|TRBV6-1|TRBD2
TGTGCCATCAGGGTAGCGGGCAGCTCCTACAAGCAGTACTTC
CAIRVAGSSYKQYF
>-|TRBJ2-7|TRBV4-1|TRBD2
TGCACCATCAGCCAAGAACTAGCGGAGAGATACGAGCGGTACTTC
CTISQELAERYERYF
>-|TRBJ2-5|TRBV29-1|-
TGCAGCGTTCAAGCGGACATGGGGCGAACAGAGACCCAGTACTTC
CSVQADMGRTETQYF
>-|TRBJ2-3|TRBV5-4|-
TGTGCCAGCAGCACTTCCAGCGCGCGAACTGGCACAGATACGCAGTATTTT
CASSTSSARTGTDTQYF
>-|TRBJ2-6|TRBV6-1|TRBD1
TGTGCCAGCAGTGGATACAGGGGTCCTACCTCTGGGGTCAACATCCTGACTTTC
CASSGYRGPTSGVNILTF
>-|TRBJ2-6|TRBV6-2/TRBV6-3|-
TGTGCCAGCAGTTACGCGGGACTCTCTGGGCCTAACATCCTGACTTTC
CASSYAGLSGPNILTF
>few|TRBJ2-1|TRBV11-2|TRBD2
TGTGCCAATAGTTTTAGCGGGCCACTCGACAATGAGCAGTTCTTC
CANSFSGPLDNEQFF
>-|TRBJ2-7|TRBV4-2|-
TGTGCCAGCGGCGTTACAGGGAGCTACAAGCAGTACTTC
CASGVTGSYKQYF
>few|TRBJ2-1|TRBV14|-
TGTGCCAGCAATGCCGTAGTGGGGTGGGTAAACAATGAGCAGTTCTTC
CASNAVVGWVNNEQFF
>-|TRBJ2-7|TRBV11-2|-
TGTGCCAGCACCACAGTCATGGGGATGGGGTCCTACGTGCAGTACTTC
CASTTVMGMGSYVQYF
>once|TRBJ2-1|TRBV6-1|-
TGTGCCAGCAGTGACCGCCCCGTGACAAGTGGCAATGAGCGGTTCTTC
CASSDRPVTSGNERFF
>-|TRBJ2-5|TRBV29-1|-
TGCAGCGGAACGTCAGACCAAGAGATCCAGTACTTC
CSGTSDQEIQYF
>-|TRBJ1-1|TRBV30|-
TGTGCCTGGAGTCGGGATATGAACACTGAAACTTACTTT
CAWSRDMNTETYF
>-|TRBJ1-1|TRBV5-1|-
TGCGCCAGCGGCCCCGGGACCGGGAACACTGAAGCTTTCTTT
CASGPGTGNTEAFF
>-|TRBJ2-7|TRBV6-2/TRBV6-3|-
TGTGTCAGCAGTTACTCGTCTAGCAGGAGGAGATACGAGCAGTACTTC
CVSSYSSSRRRYEQYF
>few|TRBJ2-1|TRBV7-9|-
TGTGCCAGCAGCCCGCTAGCGAATGAGCAGTTCTTC
CASSPLANEQFF
>few|TRBJ2-7|TRBV9|TRBD1
TGTGCCAGCAGCGCGGACAGGGGGGTCCACGAGCAGTACTTC
CASSADRGVHEQYF
>-|TRBJ1-2|TRBV28|TRBD1
TGCGCCAGCAGTTCCGGACAGGGGGCTAGGTATGCCTACACCTTC
CASSSGQGARYAYTF
>-|TRBJ1-4|TRBV12-3/TRBV12-4|TRBD1
TGTGCCAGCAGTTCAACGACAGGGGATGAAAAACTGTTTTTT
CASSSTTGDEKLFF
>-|TRBJ2-7|TRBV6-5|-
TGTGCCAGCAGCCTGCGTGCGGTGCGGTCCTACGAGCAGTACTTC
CASSLRAVRSYEQYF
>many|TRBJ1-5|TRBV29-1|-
TGCAGCGTTGGGGGAGGCAATCAGCCCCAGCATTTT
CSVGGGNQPQHF
>-|TRBJ2-7|TRBV5-4|-
TGTCCCAGCACCACCCCGAGTGGCGGGACCCACGAGCAGTACTTC
CPSTTPSGGTHEQYF
>-|TRBJ2-5|TRBV29-1|TRBD1
TGTAGCGTCCAGGGGACAGACACCCAGTACTTC
CSVQGTDTQYF
>many|TRBJ2-1|TRBV9|-
TGTGCCAGCAGCGTAGGTTACAATGAGCAGTTCTTC
CASSVGYNEQFF
>-|TRBJ2-7|TRBV11-2|-
TGTGTCAGCAGCTCTAGCATGAACTCCTACGAGCAATACTTC
CVSSSSMNSYEQYF
>many|TRBJ2-3|TRBV29-1|-
TGCAGCGTTGAAGAAGAGGCGGGACAATCGTATTTT
CSVEEEAGQSYF
>-|TRBJ2-3|TRBV10-3|-
TGTGCCGGCCGGGACGTAAATACAGATACGCAGTATTTT
CAGRDVNTDTQYF
>-|TRBJ2-4|TRBV11-1|TRBD2
TGTACCAGCAGCTTTCCCTGTACTAGCGGGACCAAAAACATTCAATACTTC
CTSSFPCTSGTKNIQYF
>-|TRBJ1-2|TRBV12-3/TRBV12-4|-
TGTGCCAGCAGTTTAGTGGAGCTGGGCTACACCTTC
CASSLVELGYTF
>once|TRBJ2-7|TRBV6-2/TRBV6-3|TRBD2
TGTGCCAGCATTTACTCGGCGGGAGGGCATAACGAGCAGTACTTC
CASIYSAGGHNEQYF
>-|TRBJ2-7|TRBV11-1|TRBD1
TGTGCTAGCAGCATCGGGACAGAACCCTACGAGCAGTACTTC
CASSIGTEPYEQYF
>-|TRBJ2-1|TRBV12-3/TRBV12-4|-
TGTGCCAGCCCTCCGTACAGGTACAATGAGCAGTCCTTC
CASPPYRYNEQSF
>-|TRBJ1-2|TRBV7-8|TRBD1
TGTGACAGCAGCCAAAACCTGGGGACAGGGACTTATGGCTACACTTTC
CDSSQNLGTGTYGYTF
>-|TRBJ2-7|TRBV5-4|TRBD2
TGTGCCAGCAGCATGACTAGCGGAGGTCGAGGGGCCGAACAGTACTTC
CASSMTSGGRGAEQYF
>-|TRBJ1-6|TRBV6-1|-
TGTGTCAGCAGTGAATTAGGGAGTTCAGCCCTCCACTTT
CVSSELGSSALHF
>-|TRBJ2-1|TRBV20-1|-
TGCTGTGCCTACAATGAACAGTTCTTC
CCAYNEQFF
>-|TRBJ1-1|TRBV29-1|-
TGCAGCGTTCAGCTTGGTCTCATGAACACTGAAGCTTTCTTT
CSVQLGLMNTEAFF
>-|TRBJ2-1|TRBV10-3|-
-
CDVTPWANGSYNEQFF